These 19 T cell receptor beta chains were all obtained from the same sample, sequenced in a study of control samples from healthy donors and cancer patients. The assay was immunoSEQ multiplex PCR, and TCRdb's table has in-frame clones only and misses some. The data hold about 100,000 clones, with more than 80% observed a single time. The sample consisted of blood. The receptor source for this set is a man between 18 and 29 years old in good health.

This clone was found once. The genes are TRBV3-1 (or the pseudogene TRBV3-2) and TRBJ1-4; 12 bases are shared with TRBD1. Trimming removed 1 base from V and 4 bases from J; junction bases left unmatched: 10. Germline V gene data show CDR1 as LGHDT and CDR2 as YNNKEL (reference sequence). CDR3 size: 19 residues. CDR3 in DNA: TGTGCCAGCAGCCAAGGCGGGACAGGGGGCTATTGGGTTAATGAAAAACTGTTTTTT. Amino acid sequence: CASSQGGTGGYWVNEKLFF.

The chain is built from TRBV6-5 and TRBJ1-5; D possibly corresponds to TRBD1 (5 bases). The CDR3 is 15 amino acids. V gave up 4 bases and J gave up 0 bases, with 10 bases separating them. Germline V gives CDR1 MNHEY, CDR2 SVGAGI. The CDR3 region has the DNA TGTGCCAGCAGTTCTCAGGGATATAGCAATCAGCCCCAGCATTTT. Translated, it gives CASSSQGYSNQPQHF.

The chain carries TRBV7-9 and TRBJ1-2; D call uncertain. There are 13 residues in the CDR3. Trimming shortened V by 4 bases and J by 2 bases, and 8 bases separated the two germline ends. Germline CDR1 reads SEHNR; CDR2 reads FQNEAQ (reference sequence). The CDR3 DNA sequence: TGTGCCAGCAGCTCTCCGGGGAACTATGGCTACACCTTC. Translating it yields CASSSPGNYGYTF.

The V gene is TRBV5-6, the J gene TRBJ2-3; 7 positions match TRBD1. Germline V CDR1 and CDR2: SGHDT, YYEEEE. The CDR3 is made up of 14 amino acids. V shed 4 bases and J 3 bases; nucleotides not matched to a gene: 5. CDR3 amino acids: CASSTGQATDTQYF. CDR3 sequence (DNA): TGTGCCAGCAGCACCGGACAGGCTACAGATACGCAGTATTTT.

The CDR3 region is CASSQEGHVYSNQPQHF. CDR3 bases: TGCGCCAGCAGCCAAGAGGGACATGTATATAGCAATCAGCCCCAGCATTTT. The chain combines TRBV4-1 with TRBJ1-5; tentative D call: TRBD1 (6 bases). V lost 0 bases, J lost 0 bases, and 12 bases lay in between. The CDR3 loop spans 17 amino acids. Germline V gives CDR1 MGHRA, CDR2 YSYEKL.

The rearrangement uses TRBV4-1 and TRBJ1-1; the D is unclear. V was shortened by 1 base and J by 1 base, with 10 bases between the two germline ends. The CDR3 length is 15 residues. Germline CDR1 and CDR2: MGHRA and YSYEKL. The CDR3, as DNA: TGCGCCAGCAGCCAAGTCGGACGGAAGAACACTGAAGCTTTCTTT. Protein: CASSQVGRKNTEAFF.

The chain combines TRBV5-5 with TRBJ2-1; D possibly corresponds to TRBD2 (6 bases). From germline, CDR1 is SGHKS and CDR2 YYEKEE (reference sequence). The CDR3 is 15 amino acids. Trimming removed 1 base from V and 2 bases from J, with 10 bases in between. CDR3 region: CASSLPGGPYNEQFF. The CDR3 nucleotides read TGTGCCAGCAGCTTGCCAGGAGGGCCCTACAATGAGCAGTTCTTC. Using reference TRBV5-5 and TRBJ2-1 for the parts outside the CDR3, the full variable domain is DAGVTQSPTHLIKTRGQQVTLRCSPISGHKSVSWYQQVLGQGPQFIFQYYEKEERGRGNFPDRFSARQFPNYSSELNVNALLLGDSALYLCASSLPGGPYNEQFFGPGTRLTVL.

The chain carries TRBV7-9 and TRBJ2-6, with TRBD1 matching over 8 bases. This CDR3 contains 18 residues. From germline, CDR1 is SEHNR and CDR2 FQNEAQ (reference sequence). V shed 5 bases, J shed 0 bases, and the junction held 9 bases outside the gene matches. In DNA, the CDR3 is TGTGCCAGCAGCCTCCGGACAGGGAGCCCCTCTGGGGCCAACGTCCTGACTTTC. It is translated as CASSLRTGSPSGANVLTF.

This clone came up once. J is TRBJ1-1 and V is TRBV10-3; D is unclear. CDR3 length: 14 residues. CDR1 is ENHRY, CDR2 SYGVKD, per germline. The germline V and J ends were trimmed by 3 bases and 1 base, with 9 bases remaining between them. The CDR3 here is CAISELGPNTEAFF. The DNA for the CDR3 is TGTGCCATCAGTGAATTAGGACCGAACACTGAAGCTTTCTTT.

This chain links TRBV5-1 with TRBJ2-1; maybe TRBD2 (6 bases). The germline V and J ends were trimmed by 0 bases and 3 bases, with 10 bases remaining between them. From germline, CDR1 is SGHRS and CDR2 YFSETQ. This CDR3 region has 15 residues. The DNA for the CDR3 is TGCGCCAGCAGCTTGGCACGGGGGTTCTACAATGAGCAGTTCTTC. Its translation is CASSLARGFYNEQFF.

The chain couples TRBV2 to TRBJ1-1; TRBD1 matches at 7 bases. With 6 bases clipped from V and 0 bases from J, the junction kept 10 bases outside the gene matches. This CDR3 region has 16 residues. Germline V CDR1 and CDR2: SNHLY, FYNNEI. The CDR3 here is CASRYRGPLMNTEAFF. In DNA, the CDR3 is TGTGCCAGCAGGTACAGGGGCCCTCTTATGAACACTGAAGCTTTCTTT.

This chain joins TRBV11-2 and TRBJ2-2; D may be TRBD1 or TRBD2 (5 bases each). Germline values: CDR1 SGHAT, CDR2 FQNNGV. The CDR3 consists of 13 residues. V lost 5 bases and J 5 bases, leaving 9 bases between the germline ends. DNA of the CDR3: TGTGCCAGCAGCCCTGGGGGAACCGGGGAGCTGTTTTTT. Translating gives CASSPGGTGELFF.

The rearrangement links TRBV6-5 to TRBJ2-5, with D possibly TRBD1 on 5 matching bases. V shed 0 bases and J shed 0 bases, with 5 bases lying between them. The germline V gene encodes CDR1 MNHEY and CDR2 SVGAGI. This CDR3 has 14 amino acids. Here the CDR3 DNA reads TGTGCCAGCAGTTACTCGGACAACCAAGAGACCCAGTACTTC. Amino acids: CASSYSDNQETQYF.

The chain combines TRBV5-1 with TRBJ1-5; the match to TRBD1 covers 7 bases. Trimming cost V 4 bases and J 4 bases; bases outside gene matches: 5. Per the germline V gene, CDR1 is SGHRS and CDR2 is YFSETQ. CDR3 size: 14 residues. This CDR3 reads CASSPDRPNQPQHF. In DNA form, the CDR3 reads TGCGCCAGCAGCCCGGACAGGCCGAATCAGCCCCAGCATTTT.

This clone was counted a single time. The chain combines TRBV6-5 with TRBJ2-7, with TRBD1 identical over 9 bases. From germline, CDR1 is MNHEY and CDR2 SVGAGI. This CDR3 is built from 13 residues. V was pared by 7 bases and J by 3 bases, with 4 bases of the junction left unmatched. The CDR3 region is CASTDRGVYEQYF. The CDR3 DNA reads TGTGCCAGCACGGACAGGGGAGTCTACGAGCAGTACTTC.

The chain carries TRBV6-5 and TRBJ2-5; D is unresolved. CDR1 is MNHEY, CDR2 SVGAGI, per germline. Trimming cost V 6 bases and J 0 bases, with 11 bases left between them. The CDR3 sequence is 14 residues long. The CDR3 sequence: CASSKTLYQETQYF. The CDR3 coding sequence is TGTGCCAGCAGCAAGACCCTATACCAAGAGACCCAGTACTTC.

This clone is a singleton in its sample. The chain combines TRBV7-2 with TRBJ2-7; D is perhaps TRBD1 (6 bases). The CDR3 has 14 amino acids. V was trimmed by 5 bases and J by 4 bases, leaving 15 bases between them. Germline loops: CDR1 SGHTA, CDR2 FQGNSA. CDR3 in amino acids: CASSGWGHAYEQYF. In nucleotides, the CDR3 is TGTGCCAGCAGCGGGTGGGGACATGCTTACGAGCAGTACTTC.

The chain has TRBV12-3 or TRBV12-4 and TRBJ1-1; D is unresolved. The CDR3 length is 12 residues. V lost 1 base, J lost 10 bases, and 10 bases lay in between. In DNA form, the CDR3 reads TGTGCCAGCAGTTTAGGCCGGGAGGGAGCTTTCTTT. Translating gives CASSLGREGAFF.

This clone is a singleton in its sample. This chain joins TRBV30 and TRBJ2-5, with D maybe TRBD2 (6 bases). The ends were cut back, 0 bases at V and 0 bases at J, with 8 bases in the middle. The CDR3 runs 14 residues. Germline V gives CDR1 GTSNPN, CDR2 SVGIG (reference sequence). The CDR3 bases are TGTGCCTGGAGTGTGGGAGGCAACCAAGAGACCCAGTACTTC. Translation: CAWSVGGNQETQYF.